This entry lists 2 T cell receptor beta chains sequenced from one sample in a study of blood T cell repertoires in COVID-19. Produced via immunoSEQ multiplex PCR; TCRdb's table is partial and in-frame only. The sample records about 250,000 clones, 90% being singletons. The specimen sequenced was peripheral blood. The receptors stem from an older woman with COVID-19, enrolled during active disease.

This clone was found once. This chain links TRBV7-2 with TRBJ1-2, with D maybe TRBD1 (6 bases). The length of the CDR3 is 11 residues. Germline lookup yields CDR1 SGHTA and CDR2 FQGNSA. The germline V and J ends were trimmed by 5 bases and 8 bases, with 9 bases remaining between them. This CDR3 is CASSIQGGYTF. In DNA form, the CDR3 reads TGTGCCAGCAGCATCCAGGGGGGCTACACCTTC.

The chain is built from TRBV7-2 and TRBJ1-2, with TRBD1 identical over 9 bases. Trimming cost V 5 bases and J 4 bases; bases outside gene matches: 14. Germline CDR1 SGHTA, CDR2 FQGNSA. The length of the CDR3 is 17 residues. CDR3 protein: CASSLSQGAGFSYGYTF. The DNA of the CDR3 is TGTGCCAGCAGCCTATCACAGGGGGCGGGGTTCTCCTATGGCTACACCTTC.